The clone carrying this TCR beta chain was recorded a few times. Its target is not known. Researchers ran the PCR with 60 Vbeta and 13 Jbeta primers. TCRdb's table, derived via immunoSEQ multiplex PCR, lists solely in-frame clones and lacks some. The sample includes around 140,000 clones, about 10% of them seen just once. The sample is drawn from a study of cytomegalovirus exposure and HLA in healthy donors. Background on the study: Assignment to the Caucasian-associated ancestry cluster applied to approximately 79% of the approximately 400 genotyped donors.

V dropped 6 bases and J dropped 0; count of bases not matched to a gene: 5. Germline CDR1 is SNHLY and CDR2 is FYNNEI. The CDR3 contains 15 residues. The study, taken as a whole, reports: In a later analysis, across HLA loci, associated TCR counts were highest for DRB1, lowest for HLA-C.

Sequenced input: PBMCs. The chain has TRBV2 and TRBJ2-7; 10 bases line up with TRBD2. The TCR was taken from a woman aged 35 to 49 in good health and CMV-seropositive. The CDR3, as DNA: TGTGCCAGCAGAAACCTAGCGGGGGCCTCCTACGAGCAGTACTTC. Protein product: CASRNLAGASYEQYF.